The T cell receptor (beta chain) under discussion was sequenced for a study of glioma-infiltrating T cells. Study outcomes and limitations: Very few CDR3 sequences were shared between tissue and blood. Non-neoplastic patients had below-expected tissue-blood divergence, while all gliomas exceeded expectation.

The CDR3 length is 16 residues. With 1 base clipped from V and 3 bases from J, the junction kept 8 bases outside the gene matches. CDR1 and CDR2 from the germline V gene are LNHNV and YYDKDF (reference sequence). TCR alpha and beta CDR3 regions were amplified from RNA using iRepertoire nested multiplex PCR. One-step reverse transcription and amplification started from about 100-400 ng of tissue mRNA or PBMC total RNA. TCRdb reprocessed the multiplex PCR reads via MiXCR and lists one record per CDR3 protein. The data contain 100,000 to 150,000 distinct CDR3 sequences, about 25% of them singletons. This clonotype has just a few counts. Its target is unknown.

Sequenced material: glioma tissue, nonneoplastic brain tissue, or PBMCs (not recorded which). This rearrangement joins TRBV15 to TRBJ2-7; TRBD1 matches 8 bases. This sequence was found in a human donor with low-grade glioma or glioblastoma, undergoing nonglioma brain surgery, or in good health (not recorded which). DNA of the CDR3: TGTGCCACCAGCAGAGGACAGGGGAATTTCGGCTACGAGCAGTACGTC. This codes for CATSRGQGNFGYEQYV.